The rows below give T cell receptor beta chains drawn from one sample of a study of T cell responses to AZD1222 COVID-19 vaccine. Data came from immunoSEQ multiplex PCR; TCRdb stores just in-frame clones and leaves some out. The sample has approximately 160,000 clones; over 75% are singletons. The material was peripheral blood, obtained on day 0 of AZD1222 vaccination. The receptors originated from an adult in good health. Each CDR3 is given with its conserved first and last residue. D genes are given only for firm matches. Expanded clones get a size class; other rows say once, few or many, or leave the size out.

CDR3 protein: CASSLPTGFAEAFF; CDR3 DNA: TGTGCCAGCAGCCTACCGACAGGGTTCGCTGAAGCTTTCTTT; J gene: TRBJ1-1; D gene: TRBD1; V gene: TRBV6-5; clone size: .
CDR3 protein: CASRPQGWDGYTF; CDR3 DNA: TGTGCCAGCAGACCACAGGGGTGGGATGGCTACACCTTC; J gene: TRBJ1-2; D gene: TRBD1; V gene: TRBV6-5; clone size: few
CDR3 protein: CASSSYQGYYGYTF; CDR3 DNA: TGTGCCAGCAGCTCCTACCAGGGGTACTATGGCTACACCTTC; J gene: TRBJ1-2; D gene: .; V gene: TRBV5-6; clone size: .
CDR3 protein: CASSLTPLNYGYTF; CDR3 DNA: TGTGCCAGCAGCTTAACGCCGTTGAACTATGGCTACACCTTC; J gene: TRBJ1-2; D gene: .; V gene: TRBV7-3; clone size: .
CDR3 protein: CAWSAGGGGYTF; CDR3 DNA: TGTGCCTGGAGTGCAGGGGGCGGAGGCTACACCTTC; J gene: TRBJ1-2; D gene: TRBD1; V gene: TRBV30; clone size: once
CDR3 protein: CAIRATFGGVAGPREGYTF; CDR3 DNA: TGTGCCATCAGGGCCACGTTTGGGGGGGTAGCCGGCCCTCGGGAGGGCTACACCTTC; J gene: TRBJ1-2; D gene: .; V gene: TRBV10-3; clone size: .
CDR3 protein: CASSQDPSGSSSYNEQFF; CDR3 DNA: TGTGCCAGCAGCCAAGATCCGAGCGGGTCTAGCTCCTACAATGAGCAGTTCTTC; J gene: TRBJ2-1; D gene: .; V gene: TRBV4-2; clone size: .
CDR3 protein: CASSFWDRGGNQPQHF; CDR3 DNA: TGTGCCAGCAGCTTCTGGGACCGGGGAGGTAATCAGCCCCAGCATTTT; J gene: TRBJ1-5; D gene: .; V gene: TRBV7-2; clone size: .
CDR3 protein: CASSPTNIRGGNTIYF; CDR3 DNA: TGTGCCAGCAGCCCTACGAACATCAGGGGTGGAAACACCATATATTTT; J gene: TRBJ1-3; D gene: .; V gene: TRBV7-9; clone size: .
CDR3 protein: CASSRGAREPAFF; CDR3 DNA: TGTGCCAGCAGCCGGGGGGCTAGGGAGCCAGCTTTCTTT; J gene: TRBJ1-1; D gene: .; V gene: TRBV12-3/TRBV12-4; clone size: .
CDR3 protein: CASSKSRSRAGGYTF; CDR3 DNA: TGTGCCAGTAGTAAGAGCCGGAGTCGAGCCGGTGGCTACACCTTC; J gene: TRBJ1-2; D gene: .; V gene: TRBV19; clone size: .
CDR3 protein: CASRRWVLRGNTIYF; CDR3 DNA: TGTGCCAGTAGGAGGTGGGTACTAAGAGGAAACACCATATATTTT; J gene: TRBJ1-3; D gene: .; V gene: TRBV19; clone size: once
CDR3 protein: CASSQSGYPRSYNEQFF; CDR3 DNA: TGCGCCAGCAGCCAGAGCGGGTACCCCCGCTCCTACAATGAGCAGTTCTTC; J gene: TRBJ2-1; D gene: .; V gene: TRBV5-1; clone size: .
CDR3 protein: CASSSLATNEQFF; CDR3 DNA: TGTGCCAGCAGCTCCCTCGCTACAAATGAGCAGTTCTTC; J gene: TRBJ2-1; D gene: .; V gene: TRBV7-2; clone size: .
CDR3 protein: CSARSDTQYF; CDR3 DNA: TGCAGTGCTAGGTCAGATACGCAGTATTTT; J gene: TRBJ2-3; D gene: .; V gene: TRBV20-1; clone size: .
CDR3 protein: CASSLSGQGTYEQYF; CDR3 DNA: TGTGCCAGCAGTTTATCGGGACAGGGAACATACGAGCAGTACTTC; J gene: TRBJ2-7; D gene: TRBD1; V gene: TRBV27; clone size: .
CDR3 protein: CSASARAGGVTQYF; CDR3 DNA: TGCAGTGCTAGTGCGAGGGCTGGAGGGGTGACCCAGTACTTC; J gene: TRBJ2-5; D gene: .; V gene: TRBV20-1; clone size: .
CDR3 protein: CASSLRPQPPTDTQYF; CDR3 DNA: TGTGCCAGCAGCTTAAGGCCACAACCTCCCACAGATACGCAGTATTTT; J gene: TRBJ2-3; D gene: .; V gene: TRBV11-1; clone size: .
CDR3 protein: CASRQTGRNSPLHF; CDR3 DNA: TGTGCCAGCAGACAGACAGGGAGGAATTCACCCCTCCACTTT; J gene: TRBJ1-6; D gene: TRBD1; V gene: TRBV6-5; clone size: few
CDR3 protein: CASSFQGGDYGYTF; CDR3 DNA: TGTGCCAGCAGCTTCCAGGGAGGGGACTATGGCTACACCTTC; J gene: TRBJ1-2; D gene: .; V gene: TRBV5-4; clone size: .
CDR3 protein: CASSDASTGAETQYF; CDR3 DNA: TGTGCCAGCAGCGATGCTAGTACCGGCGCGGAGACCCAGTACTTC; J gene: TRBJ2-5; D gene: .; V gene: TRBV5-4; clone size: .
CDR3 protein: CASSHTTAKGWEQYF; CDR3 DNA: TGCGCCAGCAGCCATACTACCGCTAAAGGGTGGGAGCAGTACTTC; J gene: TRBJ2-7; D gene: .; V gene: TRBV4-1; clone size: .
CDR3 protein: CASSLRQGNGNTIYF; CDR3 DNA: TGTGCCAGCAGCTTAAGGCAGGGAAATGGAAACACCATATATTTT; J gene: TRBJ1-3; D gene: .; V gene: TRBV7-2; clone size: .
CDR3 protein: CASSVGQGAAYRYTF; CDR3 DNA: TGTGCCAGCAGCGTAGGCCAGGGGGCTGCCTATCGCTACACCTTC; J gene: TRBJ1-2; D gene: TRBD1; V gene: TRBV9; clone size: .
CDR3 protein: CASSVGTSGNQETQYF; CDR3 DNA: TGCGCCAGCAGCGTGGGGACTAGCGGGAACCAAGAGACCCAGTACTTC; J gene: TRBJ2-5; D gene: TRBD2; V gene: TRBV5-1; clone size: once
CDR3 protein: CASSPTGSSYNSPLHF; CDR3 DNA: TGCGCCAGCAGCCCCACAGGGAGCTCCTATAATTCACCCCTCCACTTT; J gene: TRBJ1-6; D gene: .; V gene: TRBV4-1; clone size: .
CDR3 protein: CASSVQGSSYEQYF; CDR3 DNA: TGTGCCAGCAGCGTACAGGGGAGCTCCTACGAGCAGTACTTC; J gene: TRBJ2-7; D gene: .; V gene: TRBV9; clone size: few
CDR3 protein: CASSVDWSDYGYTF; CDR3 DNA: TGTGCCAGCAGCGTAGATTGGTCGGACTATGGCTACACCTTC; J gene: TRBJ1-2; D gene: .; V gene: TRBV9; clone size: .
CDR3 protein: CAPASGSYNEQFF; CDR3 DNA: TGCGCCCCCGCCAGCGGCTCCTACAATGAGCAGTTCTTC; J gene: TRBJ2-1; D gene: .; V gene: TRBV4-1; clone size: .
CDR3 protein: CASSQDPSGRHEKLFF; CDR3 DNA: TGCGCCAGCAGCCAAGATCCATCGGGACGGCATGAAAAACTGTTTTTT; J gene: TRBJ1-4; D gene: .; V gene: TRBV4-3; clone size: .
CDR3 protein: CASSETADQPQHF; CDR3 DNA: TGTGCCAGCAGTGAAACCGCGGATCAGCCCCAGCATTTT; J gene: TRBJ1-5; D gene: .; V gene: TRBV6-1; clone size: .
CDR3 protein: CASSLGQTNTEAFF; CDR3 DNA: TGTGCCAGCAGCTTAGGTCAGACTAACACTGAAGCTTTCTTT; J gene: TRBJ1-1; D gene: .; V gene: TRBV7-2; clone size: once
CDR3 protein: CASSQDISYEQYF; CDR3 DNA: TGCGCCAGCAGCCAGGACATTTCCTACGAGCAGTACTTC; J gene: TRBJ2-7; D gene: .; V gene: TRBV5-1; clone size: .
CDR3 protein: CASSSGQGKDYGYTF; CDR3 DNA: TGTGCCAGCAGCTCCGGACAGGGGAAGGACTATGGCTACACCTTC; J gene: TRBJ1-2; D gene: TRBD1; V gene: TRBV7-9; clone size: .
CDR3 protein: CASRGPGFGTEAFF; CDR3 DNA: TGTGCCAGCAGAGGCCCGGGCTTCGGCACTGAAGCTTTCTTT; J gene: TRBJ1-1; D gene: .; V gene: TRBV6-5; clone size: .
CDR3 protein: CASSLEGQGGGYTF; CDR3 DNA: TGCGCCAGCAGCTTGGAGGGACAGGGGGGAGGCTACACCTTC; J gene: TRBJ1-2; D gene: TRBD1; V gene: TRBV5-1; clone size: .
CDR3 protein: CAWTREGGGGNQPQHF; CDR3 DNA: TGTGCCTGGACGAGAGAGGGGGGGGGCGGCAATCAGCCCCAGCATTTT; J gene: TRBJ1-5; D gene: .; V gene: TRBV30; clone size: .
CDR3 protein: CASSSLAEAFF; CDR3 DNA: TGTGCCAGCAGTTCCTTGGCTGAAGCTTTCTTT; J gene: TRBJ1-1; D gene: .; V gene: TRBV12-3/TRBV12-4; clone size: .
CDR3 protein: CASSVEILAGGNTGELFF; CDR3 DNA: TGTGCCAGCAGCGTAGAGATCCTAGCGGGGGGGAACACCGGGGAGCTGTTTTTT; J gene: TRBJ2-2; D gene: TRBD2; V gene: TRBV9; clone size: .
CDR3 protein: CASSRTGAYEQYF; CDR3 DNA: TGTGCCAGCAGCCGAACAGGGGCCTACGAGCAGTACTTC; J gene: TRBJ2-7; D gene: TRBD1; V gene: TRBV7-9; clone size: .
CDR3 protein: CASSYSADLWEQYF; CDR3 DNA: TGTGCCAGCAGTTACTCGGCGGACCTTTGGGAGCAGTACTTC; J gene: TRBJ2-7; D gene: .; V gene: TRBV6-5; clone size: .
CDR3 protein: CASTRQAGNTIYF; CDR3 DNA: TGTGCCAGTACGCGCCAGGCTGGAAACACCATATATTTT; J gene: TRBJ1-3; D gene: .; V gene: TRBV19; clone size: .
CDR3 protein: CASSTDTGELFF; CDR3 DNA: TGTGCCAGCTCAACAGACACCGGGGAGCTGTTTTTT; J gene: TRBJ2-2; D gene: .; V gene: TRBV18; clone size: .
CDR3 protein: CASSFRGADTQYF; CDR3 DNA: TGTGCCAGCAGCTTCCGGGGAGCAGATACGCAGTATTTT; J gene: TRBJ2-3; D gene: .; V gene: TRBV11-2; clone size: .
CDR3 protein: CASSLGGGNEQFF; CDR3 DNA: TGTGCCAGCAGTTTAGGGGGGGGGAATGAGCAGTTCTTC; J gene: TRBJ2-1; D gene: TRBD2; V gene: TRBV27; clone size: .
CDR3 protein: CASSLVRVGDEQYF; CDR3 DNA: TGTGCCAGCAGCTTAGTTAGAGTGGGAGACGAGCAGTACTTC; J gene: TRBJ2-7; D gene: .; V gene: TRBV7-2; clone size: .
CDR3 protein: CASSLGQLYGYTF; CDR3 DNA: TGTGCCAGCAGCCTGGGACAGCTTTATGGCTACACCTTC; J gene: TRBJ1-2; D gene: TRBD1; V gene: TRBV7-8; clone size: .
CDR3 protein: CASRTGGGYTF; CDR3 DNA: TGTGCCAGCAGGACAGGGGGTGGCTACACCTTC; J gene: TRBJ1-2; D gene: TRBD1; V gene: TRBV6-6; clone size: once
CDR3 protein: CASSLAGTGGGKFF; CDR3 DNA: TGTGCCAGCAGCTTAGCGGGGACAGGGGGTGGAAAGTTCTTC; J gene: TRBJ2-1; D gene: TRBD1; V gene: TRBV7-9; clone size: .
CDR3 protein: CASSPTGYEQYF; CDR3 DNA: TGTGCCAGCAGTCCCACAGGGTACGAGCAGTACTTC; J gene: TRBJ2-7; D gene: .; V gene: TRBV2; clone size: .
CDR3 protein: CASSELWGNQPQHF; CDR3 DNA: TGTGCCAGCAGTGAATTATGGGGGAATCAGCCCCAGCATTTT; J gene: TRBJ1-5; D gene: .; V gene: TRBV25-1; clone size: once
CDR3 protein: CASGTGGNSPLHF; CDR3 DNA: TGTGCCAGCGGGACAGGGGGCAATTCACCCCTCCACTTT; J gene: TRBJ1-6; D gene: TRBD1; V gene: TRBV6-5; clone size: once
CDR3 protein: CATRDREMNTEAFF; CDR3 DNA: TGTGCCACCAGAGACAGGGAAATGAACACTGAAGCTTTCTTT; J gene: TRBJ1-1; D gene: TRBD1; V gene: TRBV15; clone size: .
CDR3 protein: CASSFNQVQETQYF; CDR3 DNA: TGTGCCAGCAGCTTTAATCAAGTACAAGAGACCCAGTACTTC; J gene: TRBJ2-5; D gene: .; V gene: TRBV11-1; clone size: .
CDR3 protein: CASSQLGGNANTGELFF; CDR3 DNA: TGTGCCAGCAGCCAACTGGGGGGTAACGCGAACACCGGGGAGCTGTTTTTT; J gene: TRBJ2-2; D gene: .; V gene: TRBV4-2; clone size: .